The 27 T cell receptor beta chains below all came from one sample that was sequenced in a study of CD8 T cells in ankylosing spondylitis. Study-wide results and caveats: Characteristic of ankylosing spondylitis blood, it appeared, was a TCR beta motif comprising about eight highly homologous variants.

Antigens for these TCRs are unknown. In TCRdb, the 5' RACE reads were re-called with MiXCR into one record per CDR3 protein. The sample consists of 500,000 to 550,000 distinct CDR3 sequences, roughly 13% of them appearing once. The sequenced sample consisted of blood, either unsorted or a sorted T cell fraction (not recorded which). Source of these receptors: a male donor with ankylosing spondylitis.

J is TRBJ2-5 and V is TRBV5-1; 8 bases match TRBD1. After removal of 6 bases from V and 0 bases from J, the junction contained 13 bases not matched to a gene. The CDR3 sequence is 17 residues long. Germline-derived CDR1 and CDR2 are SGHRS and YFSETQ. The CDR3 nucleotides read TGCGCCAGCACACGTTCAACCGGGACAGGCTACCAAGAGACCCAGTACTTC. Its translation is CASTRSTGTGYQETQYF.

This clonotype has only a few counts. The rearrangement links TRBV25-1 to TRBJ2-1; TRBD2 agrees at 15 bases. Germline CDR1 is MGHDK and CDR2 is SYGVNS. Trimming at V came to 9 bases and at J to 4 bases, leaving 7 bases not matched to a gene. The CDR3 loop spans 16 amino acids. This CDR3 is CASTGTSGRQYNEQFF. The CDR3 nucleotides are TGTGCCAGTACCGGGACTAGCGGGAGGCAATACAATGAGCAGTTCTTC.

V usage is TRBV12-3 or TRBV12-4 and J usage is TRBJ1-2, with D unresolved. The V end lost 5 bases, the J end lost 1 base, and 14 bases lay between the germline ends. The CDR3 has 15 residues. CDR3 sequence reads: CASSPHGTVNYGYTF. CDR3 coding DNA: TGTGCCAGCAGTCCCCACGGTACGGTTAACTATGGCTACACCTTC.

CDR3 nucleotide sequence: TGTGCCAGCAGCCCCCGGACTAGCGGGAGGGCCCGGGATGAGCAGTTCTTC. It translates to CASSPRTSGRARDEQFF. This chain joins TRBV11-2 and TRBJ2-1; 15 nucleotides match TRBD2. The CDR3 covers 17 residues. J was trimmed by 8 bases and V by 5 bases; bases with no gene match: 10. Germline loops: CDR1 SGHAT, CDR2 FQNNGV.

This clonotype was counted only a few times. At one end the junction does not follow the germline gene, possibly because of a read error. The CDR3 DNA reads as TGTGCGAGTAGTCCAAATTCCAGGGGGACCATTCAGTACTTC. It encodes CASSPNSRGTIQYF. V is TRBV19 and J is TRBJ2-4, with 7 bases identical to TRBD1. The CDR3 extends over 14 amino acids. Germline V gives CDR1 LNHDA, CDR2 SQIVND (reference sequence). The whole variable domain, remainder taken from reference TRBV19 and TRBJ2-4, is DGGITQSPKYLFRKEGQNVTLSCEQNLNHDAMYWYRQDPGQGLRLIYYSQIVNDFQKGDIAEGYSVSREKKESFPLTVTSAQKNPTAFYLCASSPNSRGTIQYFGAGTRLSVL.

V usage is TRBV19 and J usage is TRBJ2-5, with 7 bases matching TRBD1. The CDR3 runs to 16 residues. CDR1 LNHDA and CDR2 SQIVND come from the germline V gene (reference sequence). J gave up 0 bases and V 5 bases, and 9 bases lay outside the gene matches. This chain's CDR3 is CASSARQGGNQETQYF. CDR3 sequence (DNA): TGTGCCAGTAGTGCCCGACAGGGTGGGAACCAAGAGACCCAGTACTTC.

J is TRBJ2-5 and V is TRBV5-1; 9 bases align to TRBD2. Germline-derived CDR1 and CDR2 are SGHRS and YFSETQ. This CDR3 is 16 amino acids long. V gave up 2 bases and J gave up 5 bases; unmatched junction bases: 10. CDR3: CASSFAGSGSGETQYF. The CDR3 DNA reads as TGCGCCAGCAGCTTTGCCGGTAGCGGGAGCGGGGAGACCCAGTACTTC.

This sequence joins TRBV7-2 and TRBJ2-3; 13 bases agree with TRBD2. This CDR3 has 15 residues. Germline loops: CDR1 SGHTA, CDR2 FQGNSA. Germline trimming cut 5 bases from V and 7 bases from J; bases unmatched to any gene: 6. The CDR3 loop reads CASSTSGRGEYTQYF. The DNA for the CDR3 is TGTGCCAGCAGCACTAGCGGGAGGGGGGAGTATACGCAGTATTTT.

V is TRBV5-1 and J is TRBJ1-2; tentatively, D is TRBD1 (6 bases). V lost 0 bases to trimming and J lost 4 bases, with 13 bases between them. This CDR3 has 15 amino acids. The germline V gene encodes CDR1 SGHRS and CDR2 YFSETQ. CDR3 sequence (DNA): TGCGCCAGCAGCTTGGTGACAGGCGCGAGCTATGGCTACACCTTC. Residues: CASSLVTGASYGYTF.

The chain recombines TRBV20-1 with TRBJ2-7; TRBD2 is a possible D gene (6 bases). Trimming left V 3 bases short and J 0 bases short, with 12 bases between. CDR1 and CDR2 (germline): DFQATT, SNEGSKA (reference sequence). There are 14 residues in the CDR3. CDR3 nucleotides: TGCAGTGCTAGGGGGACTCTGTCCTCCTACGAGCAGTACTTC. Protein: CSARGTLSSYEQYF.

This clonotype came up a few times. J is TRBJ2-3 and V is TRBV12-3 or TRBV12-4; D is unresolved. The CDR3 has 15 residues. V lost 7 bases to trimming and J lost 0 bases, with 14 bases between them. CDR3 residues: CASTSSLWSTDTQYF. The CDR3 coding sequence is TGTGCCAGCACTTCCTCCCTATGGAGCACAGATACGCAGTATTTT.

This clonotype has a handful of counts. The chain combines TRBV24-1 with TRBJ2-2, with 13 bases identical to TRBD2. With V trimmed by 4 bases and J by 5 bases, 12 bases remained unmatched. This CDR3 region has 19 residues. CDR1 KGHDR and CDR2 SFDVKD come from the germline V gene. This CDR3 is CATSDYGGLAGSRTGELFF. The DNA of the CDR3 is TGTGCCACCAGTGACTATGGGGGACTAGCGGGAAGTAGGACCGGGGAGCTGTTTTTT.

The J gene is TRBJ1-1, the V gene TRBV2; 8 bases align to TRBD1. Germline CDR1 and CDR2: SNHLY and FYNNEI. The CDR3 loop spans 13 amino acids. After removal of 4 bases from V and 6 bases from J, the junction contained 4 bases not matched to a gene. This chain's CDR3 is CASSAQGAAEAFF. The CDR3 nucleotides are TGTGCCAGCAGTGCCCAGGGGGCCGCTGAAGCTTTCTTT.

The chain employs TRBV10-3 and TRBJ1-2; 9 bases agree with TRBD1. Trimming cost V 0 bases and J 6 bases; bases outside gene matches: 11. Germline lookup yields CDR1 ENHRY and CDR2 SYGVKD. This CDR3 contains 17 residues. CDR3 bases: TGTGCCATCAGTGAGTCTGTCCCGACAGGGGGATCTAATGGCTACACCTTC. Translating gives CAISESVPTGGSNGYTF.

The rearrangement joins TRBV20-1 to TRBJ2-2; tentative D call: TRBD2 (6 bases). Germline CDR1 is DFQATT and CDR2 is SNEGSKA (reference sequence). The CDR3 contains 13 residues. CDR3 sequence reads: CSTREMNTGELFF. The CDR3 bases are TGCAGCACTCGGGAGATGAACACCGGGGAGCTGTTTTTT.

V is TRBV5-4 and J is TRBJ2-1; tentatively, D is TRBD2 (5 bases). The CDR3 extends over 16 amino acids. V was pared by 7 bases and J by 0 bases, with 17 bases between. Per germline, CDR1 SGHNT and CDR2 YYREEE (reference sequence). The CDR3 nucleotides are TGTGCCAGCGCTACCGCGGGCCATAGCTCCTACAATGAGCAGTTCTTC. Translating gives CASATAGHSSYNEQFF.

This clonotype has only a few counts. The V call is TRBV7-2, the J call TRBJ1-2, with 9 bases that match TRBD1. Germline V gives CDR1 SGHTA, CDR2 FQGNSA. There are 20 residues in the CDR3. V shed 0 bases, J shed 6 bases, and the junction held 20 bases outside the gene matches. DNA of the CDR3: TGTGCCAGCAGCTTAGCTGGGGGTCCTGGCCGACAGGGGGGTGTAGATGGCTACACCTTC. Translating gives CASSLAGGPGRQGGVDGYTF.

The sample holds many counts of this clonotype. The V and J genes are TRBV3-1 and TRBJ2-2; the match to TRBD1 covers 9 bases. This CDR3 has 18 residues. CDR1 LGHDT and CDR2 YNNKEL come from the germline V gene (reference sequence). Germline trimming cut 5 bases from V and 3 bases from J; bases unmatched to any gene: 13. The CDR3 DNA sequence: TGTGCCAGCAGCTACCTCCGACCGGGACAGGGACACACCGGGGAGCTGTTTTTT. Translated: CASSYLRPGQGHTGELFF.

This clonotype was seen only a few times. The chain employs TRBV20-1 and TRBJ2-1; D perhaps matches TRBD2 (7 bases). The V and J ends lost 5 bases and 9 bases respectively, with 17 bases between them. The CDR3 is made up of 13 amino acids. Germline V CDR1 and CDR2: DFQATT, SNEGSKA (reference sequence). CDR3 nucleotide sequence: TGCAGTGCTGTAATAGGGGGGGGGCGTGAGCAGTTCTTC. Residues: CSAVIGGGREQFF.

V is TRBV25-1 and J is TRBJ1-2; D is uncertain. Germline CDR1 reads MGHDK; CDR2 reads SYGVNS. The CDR3 is 12 residues long. Deletions cut 6 bases from V and 4 bases from J, with 9 bases between. The CDR3 sequence: CASSEGPYGYTF. Written as DNA, the CDR3 is TGTGCCAGCAGCGAAGGACCCTATGGCTACACCTTC.

The genes are TRBV7-9 and TRBJ1-1, with unresolved D. CDR3 size: 13 residues. Trimming stripped 8 bases from V and 4 bases from J, with 14 bases between. From germline, CDR1 is SEHNR and CDR2 FQNEAQ (reference sequence). The CDR3 region has the DNA TGTGCCAGCCGTTTGTCAGGAGGCACTGAAGCTTTCTTT. Translating it yields CASRLSGGTEAFF. Full variable domain (outside the CDR3, taken from reference TRBV7-9 and TRBJ1-1): DTGVSQNPRHKITKRGQNVTFRCDPISEHNRLYWYRQTLGQGPEFLTYFQNEAQLEKSRLLSDRFSAERPKGSFSTLEIQRTEQGDSAMYLCASRLSGGTEAFFGQGTRLTVV.

In its sample, this clonotype was seen a few times. This chain uses TRBV5-1 with TRBJ2-5, with 10 bases identical to TRBD1. CDR3 size: 17 residues. The junction had 11 bases not matched to a gene; V was cut back by 4 bases and J by 2 bases. Germline V lookup: CDR1 SGHRS, CDR2 YFSETQ. The CDR3 loop is CASSPGDRGGVQETQYF. CDR3 in DNA: TGCGCCAGCAGCCCTGGGGACAGGGGAGGGGTACAAGAGACCCAGTACTTC.

This chain joins TRBV6-1 and TRBJ2-7; no clear D gene. The CDR3 covers 12 residues. The V end lost 0 bases, the J end lost 4 bases, and 4 bases lay between the germline ends. CDR1 and CDR2 (germline): MNHNS, SASEGT. This CDR3 reads CASSEAGYEQYV. The CDR3 coding sequence is TGTGCCAGCAGTGAAGCAGGATACGAGCAGTACGTC.

A few counts support this clonotype. J is TRBJ2-6 and V is TRBV12-3 or TRBV12-4, with D uncertain. V was shortened by 8 bases and J by 0 bases, with 8 bases between the two germline ends. CDR3 length: 14 amino acids. The CDR3 is CASRHFSGANVLTF. In nucleotides, the CDR3 is TGTGCCAGCCGACACTTCTCTGGGGCCAACGTCCTGACTTTC.

V usage is TRBV20-1 and J usage is TRBJ1-5; 8 nucleotides agree with TRBD1. V was clipped by 6 bases and J by 7 bases; unmatched bases: 8. Per the germline V gene, CDR1 is DFQATT and CDR2 is SNEGSKA (reference sequence). This CDR3 is built from 13 residues. The DNA for the CDR3 is TGCAGTGCAAATGACAGGGGACGACAGCCCCAGCATTTT. Its translation is CSANDRGRQPQHF.

This clonotype was picked up a small number of times. The chain has TRBV6-5 and TRBJ1-2, with D unresolved. The CDR3 runs to 13 residues. Trimming removed 0 bases from V and 7 bases from J, with 9 bases in between. CDR1 is MNHEY, CDR2 SVGAGI, per germline. The CDR3 spells CASSYSEGIGYTF. The CDR3, as DNA: TGTGCCAGCAGTTACTCCGAGGGAATTGGCTACACCTTC.

This clonotype was seen a few times. Germline and junction disagree at one end, which may indicate a read error. The V gene is TRBV5-1, the J gene TRBJ1-1; D unresolved. Germline assignment: CDR1 SGHRS and CDR2 YFSETQ. The CDR3 length is 14 residues. The DNA for the CDR3 is TGCGCCAGCAGCTTGGGAGCGTTGAACATTGAAGCTTTCTTT. Encoded protein: CASSLGALNIEAFF.